Sequencing of this TCR beta chain was carried out in a study of cytotoxic CD8 clonotypes in ibrutinib-treated CLL (dated by TCRdb to 2020 to 2023). With regard to the full study: The cohort was composed of under 12 relapsed/refractory and about 15 treatment-naive patients; IGHV unmutated status was identified in 17 patients. Responses were partial in approximately 24 patients and complete in 2; after median about 63 months follow-up, about 14 stayed in remission and approximately 12 progressed. Samples at response were collected after a median of roughly 13 months of treatment, with a range of about 6 to 40 months. On average, each sample had about 250,000 productive templates and about 89,000 productive rearrangements. Longitudinal samples were available for about 30% of the roughly 86 trial participants. Cryopreserved peripheral blood mononuclear cells were collected at three points: before therapy, at response, and at either sustained remission or disease progression. All remission and progressive disease samples were collected while patients were still receiving ibrutinib. The investigation overall reported the following: An increase in clonality was observed at ibrutinib response, with clonality remaining stable during sustained remission and falling back toward baseline at progression. At baseline, clonality was higher than in age-matched healthy donors and showed a strong correlation with circulating CD8+ T-cell counts. Sampling times were not matched between sustained-remission and progressing patients, and lymph node repertoires were not studied. Public clonotypes were rare and either shrank or stayed stable during treatment, and the rise in clonality at ibrutinib response reflected expansion of private clonotypes.

On a MiSeq, deep resolution sequencing aimed for a depth between 1 in 1 million and 1 in 200,000 T cells, with each clonotype covered around 10x on average. The immunoSEQ hsTCRB Kit was used to generate TCR beta libraries. In the authors' own workflow: Data were analyzed with ImmunoSEQ Data Assistant and ImmunoSEQ Analyzer, with V, D and J genes assigned per IMGT definitions. Clonality, which ranges from 0 to 1, was calculated as one minus the normalized Shannon entropy of productive rearrangement frequencies. Public clonotype analysis was restricted to overrepresented clonotypes comprising at least 0.05% of each patient's repertoire. Repertoires from some twelve age-matched healthy donors in immuneACCESS were used as clonality controls. The table comes from immuneACCESS by way of TCRdb, which keeps in-frame sequences with V and J called. Part of the clones is missing from these tables; in studies checked, under half for an unresolved V gene and the rest for unknown reasons. V, J and clone size are those of that table, while D and trimming were read from the DNA. The sample profile shows 50,000 to 75,000 clones; 71% of them were found once. Jointly, the top ten make up about 39% of the sample.

This clone was observed once. No antigen is known for it. No qualities accompany the bases; no much larger clone lies one base away. From the cysteine through the phenylalanine, the CDR3 covers 13 amino acids. CDR3 DNA only is kept here, 39 bases in frame from base 1. As encoded in the germline V gene, CDR1 is MNHEY while CDR2 is SVGAGI. The V and J ends are trimmed by 8 bases and 0 bases, leaving 10 bases between them. According to the study, the label for this sample's time point signals: roughly 12 months on ibrutinib. For TCR beta library preparation, roughly 2 micrograms of genomic DNA were extracted from the cryopreserved PBMCs. Longitudinal blood samples from CLL patients on ibrutinib monotherapy were analyzed using high-throughput TCR beta sequencing. The patients were enrolled in a single-center, open-label phase 2 trial of ibrutinib monotherapy.

The chain is encoded by TRBV6-5 joined to TRBJ2-5, with TRBD1 as a weak D call on 6 bases. The sample here was PBMCs, taken after 12 months of ibrutinib treatment. The TCR sequence derives from a human donor with chronic lymphocytic leukemia. The CDR3: CASGQGYQETQYF. The sequenced DNA: TGTGCCAGCGGCCAGGGGTACCAAGAGACCCAGTACTTC.